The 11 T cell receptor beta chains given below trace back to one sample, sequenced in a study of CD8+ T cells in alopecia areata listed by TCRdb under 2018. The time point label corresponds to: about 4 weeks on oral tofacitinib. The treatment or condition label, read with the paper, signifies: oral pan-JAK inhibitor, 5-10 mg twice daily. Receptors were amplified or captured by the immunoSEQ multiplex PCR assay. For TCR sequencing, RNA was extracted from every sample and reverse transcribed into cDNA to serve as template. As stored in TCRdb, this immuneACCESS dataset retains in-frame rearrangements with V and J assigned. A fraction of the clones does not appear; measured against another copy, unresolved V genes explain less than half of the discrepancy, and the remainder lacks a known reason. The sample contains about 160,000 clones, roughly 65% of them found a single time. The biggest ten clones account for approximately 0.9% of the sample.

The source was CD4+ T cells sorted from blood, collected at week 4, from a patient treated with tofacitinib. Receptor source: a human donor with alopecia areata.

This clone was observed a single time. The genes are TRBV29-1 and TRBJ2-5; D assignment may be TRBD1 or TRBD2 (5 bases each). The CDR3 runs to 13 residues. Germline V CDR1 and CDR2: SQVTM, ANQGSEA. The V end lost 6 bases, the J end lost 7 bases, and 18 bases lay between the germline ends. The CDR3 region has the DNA TGCAGCGTCCAAGGCTCCTCTGGGGGGACCCAGTACTTC. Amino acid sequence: CSVQGSSGGTQYF.

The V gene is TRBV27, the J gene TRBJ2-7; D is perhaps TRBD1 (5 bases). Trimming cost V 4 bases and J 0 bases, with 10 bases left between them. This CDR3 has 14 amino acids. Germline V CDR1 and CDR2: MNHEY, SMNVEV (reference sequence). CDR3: CASSSWGPSYEQYF. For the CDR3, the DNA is TGTGCCAGCAGTTCCTGGGGCCCCTCCTACGAGCAGTACTTC.

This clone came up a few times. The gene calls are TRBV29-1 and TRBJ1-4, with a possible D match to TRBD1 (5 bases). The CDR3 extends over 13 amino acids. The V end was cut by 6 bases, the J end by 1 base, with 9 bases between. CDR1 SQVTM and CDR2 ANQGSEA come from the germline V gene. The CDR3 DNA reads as TGCAGCGTCAGAAGGGGAACTAATGAAAAACTGTTTTTT. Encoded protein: CSVRRGTNEKLFF.

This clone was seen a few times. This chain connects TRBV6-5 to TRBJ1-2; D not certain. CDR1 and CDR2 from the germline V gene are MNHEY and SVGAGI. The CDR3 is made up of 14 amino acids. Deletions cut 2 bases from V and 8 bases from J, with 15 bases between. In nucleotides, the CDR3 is TGTGCCAGCAGTTACCTCCCACTATTCTTCGGCTACACCTTC. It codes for CASSYLPLFFGYTF.

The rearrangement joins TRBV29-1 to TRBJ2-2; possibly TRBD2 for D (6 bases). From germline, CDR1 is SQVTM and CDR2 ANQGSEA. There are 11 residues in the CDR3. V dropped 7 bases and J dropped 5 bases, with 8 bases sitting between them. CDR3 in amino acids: CSAGGTGELFF. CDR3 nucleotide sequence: TGCAGCGCCGGAGGGACCGGGGAGCTGTTTTTT.

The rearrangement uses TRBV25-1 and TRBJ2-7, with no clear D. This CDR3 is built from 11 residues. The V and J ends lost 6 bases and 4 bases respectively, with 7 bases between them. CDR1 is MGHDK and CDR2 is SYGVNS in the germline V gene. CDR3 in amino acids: CASSRLYEQYF. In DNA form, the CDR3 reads TGTGCCAGCAGCCGCCTGTACGAGCAGTACTTC.

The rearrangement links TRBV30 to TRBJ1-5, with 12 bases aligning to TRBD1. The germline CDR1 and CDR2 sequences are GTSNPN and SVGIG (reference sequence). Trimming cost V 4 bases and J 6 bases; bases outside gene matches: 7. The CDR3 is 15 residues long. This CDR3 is CAWTLGTGGAQPQHF. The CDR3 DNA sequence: TGTGCCTGGACCCTTGGGACAGGGGGCGCTCAGCCCCAGCATTTT. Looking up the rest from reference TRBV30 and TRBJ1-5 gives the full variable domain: SQTIHQWPATLVQPVGSPLSLECTVEGTSNPNLYWYRQAAGRGLQLLFYSVGIGQISSEVPQNLSASRPQDRQFILSSKKLLLSDSGFYLCAWTLGTGGAQPQHFGDGTRLSIL.

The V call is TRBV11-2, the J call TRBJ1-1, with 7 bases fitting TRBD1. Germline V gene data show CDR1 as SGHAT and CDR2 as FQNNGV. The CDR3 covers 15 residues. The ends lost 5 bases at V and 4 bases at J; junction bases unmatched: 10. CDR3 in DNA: TGTGCCAGCAGCCTAGCGGGACAGTGGGCCACTGAAGCTTTCTTT. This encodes CASSLAGQWATEAFF.

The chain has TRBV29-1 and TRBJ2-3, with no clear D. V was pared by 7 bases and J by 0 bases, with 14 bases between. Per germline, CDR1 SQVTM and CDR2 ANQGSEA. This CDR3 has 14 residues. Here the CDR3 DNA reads TGCAGCGCCGGCGTGGGTGCTAGCACAGATACGCAGTATTTT. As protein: CSAGVGASTDTQYF.

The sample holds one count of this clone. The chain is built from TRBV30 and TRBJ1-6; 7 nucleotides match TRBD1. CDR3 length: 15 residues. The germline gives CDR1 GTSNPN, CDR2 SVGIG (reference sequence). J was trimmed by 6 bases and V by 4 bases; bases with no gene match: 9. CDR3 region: CAWNKRGQINSPLHF. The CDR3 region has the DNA TGTGCCTGGAACAAAAGGGGACAGATTAATTCACCCCTCCACTTT.

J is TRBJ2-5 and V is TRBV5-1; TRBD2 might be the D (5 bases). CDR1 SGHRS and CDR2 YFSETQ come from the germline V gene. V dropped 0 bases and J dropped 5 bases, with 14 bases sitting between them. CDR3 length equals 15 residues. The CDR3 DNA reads TGCGCCAGCAGCTTGGCGGGGTCTCGGGCCGAGACCCAGTACTTC. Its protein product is CASSLAGSRAETQYF.